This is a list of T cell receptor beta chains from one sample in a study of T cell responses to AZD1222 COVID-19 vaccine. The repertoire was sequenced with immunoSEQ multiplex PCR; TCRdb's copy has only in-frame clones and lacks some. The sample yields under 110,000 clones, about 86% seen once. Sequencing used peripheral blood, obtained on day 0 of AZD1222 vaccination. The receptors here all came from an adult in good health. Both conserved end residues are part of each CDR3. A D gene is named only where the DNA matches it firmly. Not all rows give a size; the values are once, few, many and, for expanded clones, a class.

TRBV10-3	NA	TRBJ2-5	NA	CAISGGETQYF	TGTGCCATCAGTGGGGGGGAGACCCAGTACTTC
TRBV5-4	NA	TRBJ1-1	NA	CASSSSPTTNTEAFF	TGTGCCAGCAGCTCTTCGCCCACAACGAACACTGAAGCTTTCTTT
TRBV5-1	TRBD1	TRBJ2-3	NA	CASSSGTGATDTQYF	TGCGCCAGCAGCTCCGGGACAGGGGCCACAGATACGCAGTATTTT
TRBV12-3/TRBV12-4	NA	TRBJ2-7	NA	CASTGGAEQYF	TGTGCCAGCACTGGGGGTGCCGAGCAGTACTTC
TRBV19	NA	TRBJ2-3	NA	CASTPGAGAADTQYF	TGTGCCAGTACCCCCGGGGCAGGGGCGGCAGATACGCAGTATTTT
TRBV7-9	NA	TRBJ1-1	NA	CASSPRVRYTEAFF	TGTGCCAGCAGCCCTCGGGTTAGGTACACTGAAGCTTTCTTT
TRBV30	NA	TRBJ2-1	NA	CAWSVEGRPPRDEQFF	TGTGCCTGGAGTGTTGAGGGACGCCCGCCGAGAGATGAGCAGTTCTTC
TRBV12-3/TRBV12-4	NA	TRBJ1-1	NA	CASSPDRFPEAFF	TGTGCCAGCAGTCCCGACAGGTTCCCTGAAGCTTTCTTT
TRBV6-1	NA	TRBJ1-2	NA	CASSEGAVYGYTF	TGTGCCAGCAGTGAAGGGGCAGTTTATGGCTACACCTTC
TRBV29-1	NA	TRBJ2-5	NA	CSVVKDTQETQYF	TGCAGCGTGGTGAAGGACACCCAAGAGACCCAGTACTTC
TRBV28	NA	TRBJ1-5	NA	CASSLQGGRNQPQHF	TGTGCCAGCAGTTTACAGGGAGGGCGCAATCAGCCCCAGCATTTT
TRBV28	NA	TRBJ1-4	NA	CASSSAGTNEKLFF	TGTGCCAGCAGTTCAGCAGGAACTAATGAAAAACTGTTTTTT
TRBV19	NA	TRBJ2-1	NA	CASSILMRQANEQFF	TGTGCCAGTAGTATACTAATGAGGCAGGCCAATGAGCAGTTCTTC
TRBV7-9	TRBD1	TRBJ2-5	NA	CASSLGQGVTYQETQYF	TGTGCCAGCAGCTTAGGACAGGGGGTGACGTACCAAGAGACCCAGTACTTC
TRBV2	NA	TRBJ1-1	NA	CASMGKVLSEAFF	TGTGCCAGCATGGGGAAAGTTTTATCTGAAGCTTTCTTT
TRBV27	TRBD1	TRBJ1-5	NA	CASSLTGGAGQPQHF	TGTGCCAGCTCCTTGACAGGGGGCGCGGGTCAGCCCCAGCATTTT
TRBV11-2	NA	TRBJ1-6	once	CASSSRRASSSYNSPLHF	TGTGCCAGCAGCTCCCGAAGAGCTTCGAGCTCCTATAATTCACCCCTCCACTTT
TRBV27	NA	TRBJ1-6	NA	CASSPGGERNSPLHF	TGTGCCAGCAGTCCGGGCGGGGAGCGTAATTCACCCCTCCACTTT
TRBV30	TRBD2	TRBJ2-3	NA	CAFGASGVTDTQYF	TGTGCTTTTGGTGCTAGCGGGGTCACAGATACGCAGTATTTT
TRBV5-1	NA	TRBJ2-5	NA	CASSLEAGVLKTQYF	TGCGCCAGCAGCTTGGAGGCAGGGGTCTTAAAGACCCAGTACTTC
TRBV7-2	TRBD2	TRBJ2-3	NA	CASSSGPWTSGRFTDTQYF	TGTGCCAGCAGCTCGGGACCATGGACTAGCGGGAGGTTCACAGATACGCAGTATTTT
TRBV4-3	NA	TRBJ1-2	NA	CASSQERHYGYTF	TGCGCCAGCAGCCAAGAACGGCACTATGGCTACACCTTC
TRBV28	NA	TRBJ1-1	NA	CASSLMYTEAFF	TGTGCCAGCAGTTTAATGTACACTGAAGCTTTCTTT
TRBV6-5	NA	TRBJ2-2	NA	CASKWEPLGTGELFF	TGTGCCAGCAAATGGGAGCCCCTGGGCACCGGGGAGCTGTTTTTT
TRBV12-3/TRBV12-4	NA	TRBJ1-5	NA	CASTRSSNQPQHF	TGTGCCAGCACCAGGTCGAGCAATCAGCCCCAGCATTTT
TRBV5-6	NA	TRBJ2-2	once	CASSLRRGRITGELFF	TGTGCCAGCAGCTTGCGTAGGGGACGAATCACCGGGGAGCTGTTTTTT
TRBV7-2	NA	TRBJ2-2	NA	CASSPEAGFAGELFF	TGTGCCAGCAGCCCAGAGGCAGGGTTCGCCGGGGAGCTGTTTTTT
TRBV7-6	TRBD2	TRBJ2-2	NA	CASSIRLAGGTGELFF	TGTGCCAGCAGCATCAGACTAGCGGGAGGTACCGGGGAGCTGTTTTTT
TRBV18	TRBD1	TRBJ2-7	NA	CASSPSLDRVHEQYF	TGTGCCAGCTCACCATCCCTGGACAGGGTCCACGAGCAGTACTTC
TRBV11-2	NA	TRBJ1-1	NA	CASSLDMGVKAFF	TGTGCCAGCAGCTTAGACATGGGGGTAAAAGCTTTCTTT
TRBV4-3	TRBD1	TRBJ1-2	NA	CASSQWEDPGQGNYGYTF	TGCGCCAGCAGCCAGTGGGAAGATCCGGGACAGGGAAACTATGGCTACACCTTC
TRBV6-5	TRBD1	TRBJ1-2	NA	CASSGQGGGYTF	TGTGCCAGCAGCGGACAGGGGGGAGGCTACACCTTC
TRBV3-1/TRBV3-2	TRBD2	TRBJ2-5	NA	CASSPTSGSPQETQYF	TGTGCCAGCAGCCCGACTAGCGGGAGCCCCCAAGAGACCCAGTACTTC
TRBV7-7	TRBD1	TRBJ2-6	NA	CASSFGQGAGSGANVLTF	TGTGCCAGCAGCTTCGGACAGGGGGCAGGATCTGGGGCCAACGTCCTGACTTTC
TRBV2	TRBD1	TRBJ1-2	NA	CASRATGAAYGYTF	TGTGCCAGCAGGGCGACAGGGGCCGCCTATGGCTACACCTTC
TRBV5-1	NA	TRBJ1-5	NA	CASSLDRNQPQHF	TGCGCCAGCAGCTTGGACAGGAATCAGCCCCAGCATTTT
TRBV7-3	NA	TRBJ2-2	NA	CASSLRAGQSNTGELFF	TGTGCCAGCAGCTTAAGGGCAGGACAATCGAACACCGGGGAGCTGTTTTTT